Below, 25 T cell receptor beta chains from the same sample are listed, as sequenced in a study of T cells in Graves' hyperthyroidism and ophthalmopathy. Amplified regions were TCR beta CDR3 sequences from RNA transcripts. The HTBI set primed first-round TCR CDR3 RT-PCR. MiXCR was run by TCRdb on the multiplex PCR reads, yielding one entry per CDR3 protein. The table records under 700,000 distinct CDR3 sequences, about a sixth of them present only once. Sample: blood. All receptors come from a woman younger than 35 with Graves' hyperthyroidism.

The table lists this clonotype with many counts. This chain links TRBV12-3 or TRBV12-4 with TRBJ2-5; possible D gene TRBD2, 5 bases. This CDR3 spans 13 amino acids. V dropped 5 bases and J dropped 4 bases, with 11 bases sitting between them. CDR3 sequence (DNA): TGTGCCAGCAGTACCGGGGAAGGAGAGACCCAGTACTTC. It encodes CASSTGEGETQYF.

The chain is built from TRBV3-1 and TRBJ1-2; tentative D call: TRBD1 (5 bases). The CDR3 has 13 amino acids. CDR1 and CDR2 from the germline V gene are LGHDT and YNNKEL (reference sequence). Between the trimmed V and J ends, which lost 5 bases and 2 bases, there was a span of 9 bases. Written as DNA, the CDR3 is TGTGCCAGCAGCTTCGACAGCAACTATGGCTACACCTTC. This codes for CASSFDSNYGYTF.

This chain joins TRBV12-3 or TRBV12-4 and TRBJ2-7; the match to TRBD2 covers 11 bases. The junction had 8 bases not matched to a gene; V was cut back by 5 bases and J by 5 bases. The CDR3 covers 15 residues. CDR3: CASSPLAGGVNEQYF. The CDR3, as DNA: TGTGCCAGCAGTCCCTTAGCGGGAGGGGTTAACGAGCAGTACTTC.

This clonotype was detected only a few times. V is TRBV5-4 and J is TRBJ2-5; D perhaps matches TRBD2 (7 bases). The CDR3 is made up of 15 amino acids. Trimming cost V 5 bases and J 4 bases, with 18 bases left between them. Germline V gene sequence: CDR1 SGHNT, CDR2 YYREEE (reference sequence). As DNA, the CDR3 is TGTGCCAGCAGGCCACAGGGCACGGGGGGAGAGACCCAGTACTTC. It codes for CASRPQGTGGETQYF.

The V gene is TRBV20-1, the J gene TRBJ1-2; a possible D gene is TRBD1 (6 bases). The ends were cut back, 0 bases at V and 3 bases at J, with 11 bases in the middle. Germline CDR1 and CDR2: DFQATT and SNEGSKA (reference sequence). This CDR3 comprises 14 residues. The CDR3 bases are TGCAGTGCTAGAGATGATGCAGGGGACTATGGCTACACCTTC. It yields the protein CSARDDAGDYGYTF.

The V call is TRBV4-2, the J call TRBJ1-1, with TRBD1 as a possible D gene (6 bases). CDR3 length: 16 amino acids. Between the trimmed V and J ends, which lost 4 bases and 2 bases, there was a span of 17 bases. Germline V gene sequence: CDR1 LGHNA, CDR2 YNFKEQ. As DNA, the CDR3 is TGTGCCAGCAGCCCCATAGAAAGGGGGGGCAACACTGAAGCTTTCTTT. Encoded protein: CASSPIERGGNTEAFF.

The rearrangement joins TRBV19 to TRBJ2-5; TRBD1 might be the D (5 bases). Trimming removed 0 bases from V and 4 bases from J, with 6 bases in between. There are 13 residues in the CDR3. Germline CDR1 is LNHDA and CDR2 is SQIVND (reference sequence). The CDR3 region is CASSIEGAETQYF. CDR3 sequence (DNA): TGTGCCAGTAGTATAGAAGGGGCAGAGACCCAGTACTTC.

This clonotype came up many times. For the CDR3, the DNA is TGTGCCAGCAGTTACTTTGCGGGGGGTGCCCTAGCCAAAAACATTCAGTACTTC. As protein: CASSYFAGGALAKNIQYF. The chain recombines TRBV6-2 or TRBV6-3 with TRBJ2-4, with 8 nucleotides matching TRBD2. With V trimmed by 1 base and J by 0 bases, 8 bases remained unmatched. The CDR3 is made up of 18 amino acids. Germline V lookup: CDR1 MNHEY, CDR2 SVGEGT.

This clonotype was observed a few times. The rearrangement uses TRBV3-1 and TRBJ2-1; D unresolved. The germline CDR1 and CDR2 sequences are LGHDT and YNNKEL (reference sequence). V was shortened by 0 bases and J by 0 bases, with 12 bases between the two germline ends. The CDR3 covers 17 residues. The CDR3 coding sequence is TGTGCCAGCAGCCAAGAGCCGGGTTTGAGCTCCTACAATGAGCAGTTCTTC. Translating it yields CASSQEPGLSSYNEQFF.

The table lists this clonotype with many counts. The CDR3 region is CSVMKAGETQYF. The CDR3 DNA sequence: TGCAGTGTAATGAAAGCAGGGGAGACCCAGTACTTC. The chain links TRBV20-1 to TRBJ2-5, with D perhaps matching TRBD1 (5 bases). V lost 7 bases and J 5 bases, leaving 14 bases between the germline ends. This CDR3 spans 12 amino acids. Germline-derived CDR1 and CDR2 are DFQATT and SNEGSKA (reference sequence).

This clonotype was picked up many times. The chain has TRBV2 and TRBJ2-7; 13 bases are a match to TRBD2. The CDR3 is made up of 14 amino acids. The V gene's germline CDR1 is SNHLY and CDR2 FYNNEI. V lost 6 bases to trimming and J lost 2 bases; unmatched junction nucleotides: 1. CDR3 sequence: CASRGTSGAYEQYF. CDR3 coding DNA: TGTGCCAGCAGGGGGACTAGCGGGGCCTACGAGCAGTACTTC. The full variable domain, rest sourced from reference TRBV2 and TRBJ2-7, is EPEVTQTPSHQVTQMGQEVILRCVPISNHLYFYWYRQILGQKVEFLVSFYNNEISEKSEIFDDQFSVERPDGSNFTLKIRSTKLEDSAMYFCASRGTSGAYEQYFGPGTRLTVT.

The genes are TRBV6-2 or TRBV6-3 and TRBJ1-1, with a possible D match to TRBD1 (5 bases). The V end lost 7 bases, the J end lost 4 bases, and 19 bases lay between the germline ends. CDR3 length equals 15 residues. The V gene's germline CDR1 is MNHEY and CDR2 SVGEGT. The CDR3 loop reads CASTLGGGGGTEAFF. The CDR3 bases are TGTGCCAGCACCCTGGGTGGGGGGGGAGGCACTGAAGCTTTCTTT.

The table lists this clonotype with a few counts. The chain employs TRBV28 and TRBJ1-5; weak D call: TRBD1 (6 bases). Looked up from germline, CDR1 is MDHEN and CDR2 is SYDVKM. Deletions cut 3 bases from V and 7 bases from J, with 16 bases between. CDR3 size: 15 residues. The CDR3 loop is CASSLGGGTYQPQHF. DNA of the CDR3: TGTGCCAGCAGTTTGGGAGGGGGGACGTACCAGCCCCAGCATTTT.

The chain is built from TRBV6-1 and TRBJ1-1; TRBD1 matches 8 bases. The V and J ends lost 6 bases and 5 bases, in that order; junction bases with no gene match: 11. This CDR3 comprises 15 residues. CDR1 and CDR2 (germline): MNHNS, SASEGT. CDR3 coding DNA: TGTGCCAGCAGCCAACCAGGGGGCGGAGGGACTGAAGCTTTCTTT. It codes for CASSQPGGGGTEAFF.

Many counts were recorded for this clonotype. The rearrangement links TRBV7-2 to TRBJ2-2; no firm D call. The ends were cut back, 2 bases at V and 5 bases at J, with 3 bases in the middle. CDR1 is SGHTA and CDR2 is FQGNSA in the germline V gene. The CDR3 loop spans 12 amino acids. The CDR3 sequence: CASSLLTGELFF. The CDR3, as DNA: TGTGCCAGCAGCTTATTAACCGGGGAGCTGTTTTTT.

This clonotype was counted between two and nine times. The chain employs TRBV3-1 and TRBJ2-1; D not certain. CDR1 is LGHDT, CDR2 YNNKEL, per germline (reference sequence). V was cut by 2 bases and J by 1 base, with 9 bases left in between. The CDR3 sequence is 15 residues long. The CDR3 bases are TGTGCCAGCAGCCAACAGGCCGTTTCCTACAATGAGCAGTTCTTC. Protein: CASSQQAVSYNEQFF.

This clonotype was counted many times. The CDR3 protein is CATSETGDEQFF. The CDR3 DNA sequence: TGTGCCACCAGTGAGACAGGGGATGAGCAGTTCTTC. The chain recombines TRBV24-1 with TRBJ2-1, with 8 bases fitting TRBD1. The J segment lost 8 bases and the V segment lost 4 bases, leaving 0 bases of the junction unmatched. CDR1 is KGHDR, CDR2 SFDVKD, per germline. This CDR3 is built from 12 residues.

The rearrangement joins TRBV6-2 or TRBV6-3 to TRBJ1-2; the D gene is possibly TRBD1 (5 bases). This CDR3 contains 15 residues. The germline CDR1 and CDR2 sequences are MNHEY and SVGEGT. V was cut by 5 bases and J by 4 bases, with 17 bases left in between. CDR3 sequence reads: CASSKVPDISYGYTF. The CDR3, as DNA: TGTGCCAGCAGTAAAGTCCCGGACATCTCCTATGGCTACACCTTC.

This clonotype was recorded many times. The gene calls are TRBV2 and TRBJ2-7; 11 nucleotides line up with TRBD2. The CDR3 consists of 15 residues. V shed 7 bases and J 2 bases; nucleotides not matched to a gene: 7. Germline CDR1 is SNHLY and CDR2 is FYNNEI. CDR3 DNA: TGTGCCAGCAACTCCCGACTAGCGGGAACCTACGAGCAGTACTTC. Translation: CASNSRLAGTYEQYF.

This clonotype was seen ten or more times. V is TRBV2 and J is TRBJ1-2, with 7 bases fitting TRBD1. CDR3 length: 10 amino acids. V lost 8 bases and J lost 7; bases outside the gene matches: 1. Germline V gene sequence: CDR1 SNHLY, CDR2 FYNNEI. For the CDR3, the DNA is TGTGCCAGCGGGACAGCTGGCTACACCTTC. Amino acid sequence: CASGTAGYTF.

The sample holds many counts of this clonotype. This chain joins TRBV7-6 and TRBJ2-7; D is possibly TRBD2 (5 bases). Per the germline V gene, CDR1 is SGHVS and CDR2 is FNYEAQ. The CDR3 runs to 14 residues. V lost 4 bases, J lost 4 bases, and 14 bases lay in between. The CDR3 spells CASSSGGSTYEQYF. The CDR3 DNA is TGTGCCAGCAGCTCCGGCGGGTCCACATACGAGCAGTACTTC.

This clonotype was detected ten times or more. This sequence joins TRBV2 and TRBJ2-7, with D tentatively TRBD1 (6 bases). Germline V lookup: CDR1 SNHLY, CDR2 FYNNEI. The CDR3 is 15 residues long. V lost 6 bases to trimming and J lost 1 base, with 16 bases between them. The CDR3 DNA sequence: TGTGCCAGCAGGGTTCTGGCAGGGGATTCCTACGAGCAGTACTTC. Translating it yields CASRVLAGDSYEQYF.

This clonotype was seen ten or more times. The V and J genes are TRBV7-2 and TRBJ1-5; no clear D gene. The CDR3 is 15 residues long. The V gene's germline CDR1 is SGHTA and CDR2 FQGNSA. V lost 1 base and J lost 3, with 10 bases in between. The chain's CDR3 is CASSLDGPDNQPQHF. CDR3 in DNA: TGTGCCAGCAGCTTAGATGGGCCAGACAATCAGCCCCAGCATTTT. The full variable domain, with the rest looked up from reference TRBV7-2 and TRBJ1-5, is GAGVSQSPSNKVTEKGKDVELRCDPISGHTALYWYRQSLGQGLEFLIYFQGNSAPDKSGLPSDRFSAERTGGSVSTLTIQRTQQEDSAVYLCASSLDGPDNQPQHFGDGTRLSIL.

At least ten counts were recorded for this clonotype. The chain recombines TRBV12-3 or TRBV12-4 with TRBJ1-3, with D unresolved. The CDR3 totals 12 residues. V was clipped by 6 bases and J by 7 bases, with 10 bases between them. In DNA form, the CDR3 reads TGTGCCAGCAGGCAAGACGGCAACACCATATATTTT. It specifies CASRQDGNTIYF.

This clonotype was seen ten or more times. This chain uses TRBV2 with TRBJ2-5; TRBD1 agrees at 8 bases. The length of the CDR3 is 15 residues. The germline V gene encodes CDR1 SNHLY and CDR2 FYNNEI. With V trimmed by 5 bases and J by 7 bases, 12 bases remained unmatched. The CDR3 DNA follows: TGTGCCAGCAGTCGGCGGGTGCAGGGGGCCGGGACCCAGTACTTC. Encoded protein: CASSRRVQGAGTQYF.